Here is one T cell receptor beta chain with its context. As yet, its antigen is unknown. This CDR3 is 12 amino acids long. Trimming stripped 4 bases from V and 6 bases from J, with 10 bases between. The germline V gene encodes CDR1 SGHDN and CDR2 FVKESK. The data derive from a study of T cell responses to AZD1222 COVID-19 vaccine. Using immunoSEQ multiplex PCR, the repertoire was profiled, and TCRdb retains in-frame clones only, with some absent. The sample holds 100,000 to 120,000 clones; less than 95% are singletons and the top ten take 2.5% to 3%. Whole-study results and caveats: Donors were largely white British and mainly female; clonal diversity was possibly underestimated.

The study pooled second doses at about 4 or about 12 weeks. The genes are TRBV14 and TRBJ2-7; no definite D call. This clonotype was sampled from an adult who received the AZD1222 COVID-19 vaccine. This sample comprised peripheral blood, obtained 28 days after the second AZD1222 dose. The CDR3, as DNA: TGTGCCAGCAGCCGAGATCGTAGCGAGCAGTACTTC. Protein product: CASSRDRSEQYF.